This TCR beta chain was recovered during a study of T cell changes during pregnancy in multiple sclerosis. Germline V gives CDR1 SNHLY, CDR2 FYNNEI. The CDR3 totals 15 residues. TCRdb's table, derived via immunoSEQ multiplex PCR, lists solely in-frame clones and lacks some. This table has 30,000 or so clones, 75% to 95% appearing once. As for this clone: At one end, the junction sequence differs from germline, possibly due to a read error.

This TCR was recovered from a female donor with multiple sclerosis, enrolled in a pregnancy study. This specimen was CD8+ T cells from peripheral blood mononuclear cells, taken before pregnancy. The chain combines TRBV2 with TRBJ2-7; 7 nucleotides line up with TRBD1. CDR3 region: CASSEGLGGGYEQYF. In nucleotides, the CDR3 is TGTGCCAGCAGCGAAGGATTAGGGGGCGGCTACGAGCAGTACTTC.